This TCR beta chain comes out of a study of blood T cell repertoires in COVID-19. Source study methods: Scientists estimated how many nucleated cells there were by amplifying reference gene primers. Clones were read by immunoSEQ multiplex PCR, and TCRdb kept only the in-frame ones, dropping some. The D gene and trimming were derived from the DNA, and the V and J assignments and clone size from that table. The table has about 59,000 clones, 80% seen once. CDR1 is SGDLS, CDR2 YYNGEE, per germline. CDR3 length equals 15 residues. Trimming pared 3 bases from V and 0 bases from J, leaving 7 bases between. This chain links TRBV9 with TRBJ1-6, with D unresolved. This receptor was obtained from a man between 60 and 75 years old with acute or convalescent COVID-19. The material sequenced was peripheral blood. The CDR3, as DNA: TGTGCCAGCAGCGAGCTAACCTCCTATAATTCACCCCTCCACTTT. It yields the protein CASSELTSYNSPLHF.